The 15 T cell receptor beta chains presented below share a single source sample, sequenced in a study of blood T cell repertoires in COVID-19. TCRdb's table, derived via immunoSEQ multiplex PCR, lists solely in-frame clones and lacks some. The sample carries about 60,000 clones, about 80% recorded once. The source material was peripheral blood. All receptors derive from a man aged 50 or older with active or convalescent COVID-19.

This clone was seen a few times. J is TRBJ1-2 and V is TRBV3-1 (or the pseudogene TRBV3-2); perhaps TRBD1 as D (5 bases). Germline-derived CDR1 and CDR2 are LGHDT and YNNKEL (reference sequence). V was pared by 1 base and J by 8 bases, with 14 bases between. The CDR3 consists of 14 residues. CDR3 sequence reads: CASSQGTWDSGYTF. CDR3 coding DNA: TGTGCCAGCAGCCAAGGGACCTGGGACTCCGGCTACACCTTC.

The chain is built from TRBV2 and TRBJ1-5; D possibly corresponds to TRBD1 (6 bases). The CDR3 covers 15 residues. V lost 2 bases to trimming and J lost 10 bases, with 18 bases between them. Germline CDR1 SNHLY, CDR2 FYNNEI. The CDR3 is CASSETRIQGQPQHF. In nucleotides, the CDR3 is TGTGCCAGCAGTGAAACTAGAATACAGGGTCAACCCCAGCATTTT. Combining the CDR3 with reference TRBV2 and TRBJ1-5 gives the whole variable domain EPEVTQTPSHQVTQMGQEVILRCVPISNHLYFYWYRQILGQKVEFLVSFYNNEISEKSEIFDDQFSVERPDGSNFTLKIRSTKLEDSAMYFCASSETRIQGQPQHFGDGTRLSIL.

This rearrangement joins TRBV6-5 to TRBJ2-1; a weak D match, TRBD2 (5 bases). This CDR3 is built from 14 residues. V lost 6 bases and J lost 8, with 17 bases in between. Germline-derived CDR1 and CDR2 are MNHEY and SVGAGI. Here the CDR3 DNA reads TGTGCCAGCAGCCCCTTCGGGAATGGATATGAGCAGTTCTTC. It is translated as CASSPFGNGYEQFF.

The genes are TRBV5-1 and TRBJ1-2, with 10 nucleotides matching TRBD1. Germline V CDR1 and CDR2: SGHRS, YFSETQ. The CDR3 loop spans 14 amino acids. Losses at the gene ends were 0 bases for V and 7 bases for J; bases not matched to a gene: 3. The CDR3: CASSLDGQGGGYTF. The CDR3 DNA sequence: TGCGCCAGCAGCTTGGATGGACAGGGGGGTGGCTACACCTTC.

A note on this clone: At one end, the junction sequence differs from germline, possibly due to a read error. J is TRBJ2-7 and V is TRBV29-1; 9 nucleotides line up with TRBD1. The CDR3 totals 12 residues. Germline V lookup: CDR1 SQVTM, CDR2 ANQGSEA. The CDR3 DNA reads as TGTCCCGGACAGGGGTCCTTCTACGAGCAGTACTTC. Its protein is CPGQGSFYEQYF.

This clone was seen just once. This chain connects TRBV5-4 to TRBJ1-4; D remains ambiguous. There are 11 residues in the CDR3. Germline CDR1 reads SGHNT; CDR2 reads YYREEE (reference sequence). Trimming removed 3 bases from V and 7 bases from J, with 4 bases in between. The DNA for the CDR3 is TGTGCCAGCAGCTACGGTGAAAAACTGTTTTTT. Its translation is CASSYGEKLFF.

J is TRBJ1-5 and V is TRBV6-6; a possible D gene is TRBD1 (6 bases). Trimming left V 4 bases short and J 6 bases short, with 19 bases between. This CDR3 region has 16 residues. Germline V gives CDR1 MNHNY, CDR2 SVGAGI (reference sequence). Here the CDR3 DNA reads TGTGCCAGCAGTTCCCCCTCAGGGGTGTTCGGTCAGCCCCAGCATTTT. This sequence encodes CASSSPSGVFGQPQHF.

The J gene is TRBJ1-1, the V gene TRBV2; D remains unclear. The germline V gene encodes CDR1 SNHLY and CDR2 FYNNEI. The CDR3 sequence is 14 residues long. V lost 8 bases and J lost 1, with 14 bases in between. CDR3 loop: CASGVGSSNTEAFF. CDR3 coding DNA: TGTGCCAGCGGTGTTGGCTCTTCGAACACTGAAGCTTTCTTT.

The CDR3: CASSLGRAGGPGAQYF. The DNA of the CDR3 is TGTGCCAGCAGCTTAGGGCGGGCGGGGGGACCGGGAGCGCAGTATTTT. The V call is TRBV7-2, the J call TRBJ2-3, with TRBD2 identical over 8 bases. Germline CDR1 is SGHTA and CDR2 is FQGNSA. This CDR3 region has 16 residues. The J segment lost 10 bases and the V segment lost 1 base, leaving 13 bases of the junction unmatched.

In DNA, the CDR3 is TGTGCCAGCAGCCCGACAGGGGGAAGCAATCAGCCCCAGCATTTT. Translating it yields CASSPTGGSNQPQHF. The rearrangement uses TRBV9 and TRBJ1-5; the match to TRBD1 covers 9 bases. The CDR3 is made up of 15 amino acids. Trimming removed 4 bases from V and 1 base from J; junction bases left unmatched: 3. Per the germline V gene, CDR1 is SGDLS and CDR2 is YYNGEE.

With regard to this clone: Other DNA variants within this sample encode the same CDR3. The chain joins TRBV18 to TRBJ2-7; tentative D call: TRBD2 (6 bases). The germline CDR1 and CDR2 sequences are KGHSH and LQKENI. The germline V and J ends were trimmed by 0 bases and 1 base, with 10 bases remaining between them. The CDR3 sequence is 15 residues long. CDR3 sequence: CASSPPGLLSYEQYF. CDR3 nucleotides: TGTGCCAGCTCACCACCGGGACTTCTGTCCTACGAGCAGTACTTC.

The chain links TRBV12-3 or TRBV12-4 to TRBJ2-6; D unclear. The CDR3 sequence is 13 residues long. Trimming pared 8 bases from V and 4 bases from J, leaving 9 bases between. The CDR3 here is CASVPSGANVLTF. In nucleotides, the CDR3 is TGTGCCAGCGTCCCGTCCGGGGCCAACGTCCTGACTTTC.

The chain employs TRBV6-2 or TRBV6-3 and TRBJ1-2; TRBD1 aligns across 9 bases. This CDR3 is 13 amino acids long. In germline, CDR1 is MNHEY, CDR2 SVGEGT. V lost 4 bases, J lost 8 bases, and 5 bases stayed unmatched. This CDR3 reads CASSSGTGFGYTF. In DNA, the CDR3 is TGTGCCAGCAGTTCCGGGACAGGGTTCGGCTACACCTTC.

The chain joins TRBV4-1 to TRBJ2-2, with 7 bases that match TRBD2. V lost 4 bases to trimming and J lost 8 bases; unmatched junction nucleotides: 7. The germline CDR1 and CDR2 sequences are MGHRA and YSYEKL. CDR3 length: 14 amino acids. CDR3 residues: CASSPRELDGELFF. Written as DNA, the CDR3 is TGCGCCAGCAGCCCGCGGGAGCTTGATGGGGAGCTGTTTTTT.

The count of this clone is one. As DNA, the CDR3 is TGTGCCAGCTCAAGAACAGGGCGCACTGAAGCTTTCTTT. Protein sequence: CASSRTGRTEAFF. The V gene is TRBV18, the J gene TRBJ1-1, with D tentatively TRBD1 (6 bases). Germline CDR1 and CDR2: KGHSH and LQKENI. The V gene lost 5 bases and the J gene lost 4 bases, with 11 bases spanning the gap. The CDR3 runs 13 residues. Based on the CDR3 plus reference TRBV18 and TRBJ1-1, the full variable domain is NAGVMQNPRHLVRRRGQEARLRCSPMKGHSHVYWYRQLPEEGLKFMVYLQKENIIDESGMPKERFSAEFPKEGPSILRIQQVVRGDSAAYFCASSRTGRTEAFFGQGTRLTVV.